The 26 T cell receptor beta chains below all came from one sample that was sequenced in a study of CD8+ T cells in alopecia areata listed by TCRdb under 2018. Receptors were amplified or captured by the immunoSEQ multiplex PCR assay. For TCR sequencing, RNA was extracted from every sample and reverse transcribed into cDNA to serve as template. TCRdb re-hosts the immuneACCESS table, in-frame sequences only. Its copies lack some clones; in the studies checked, an unresolved V gene accounts for under half of them, and the cause for the rest is not known. The sample table holds 170,000 or so clones, of which around three fifths were seen once. Jointly, the top ten make up roughly 13% of the sample. The intended sense of this specimen's time point label: about 5 months on oral tofacitinib. The meaning of the sample's treatment or condition label: oral pan-JAK inhibitor, 5-10 mg twice daily. Sequenced here: CD8+ T cells sorted from blood, sampled at week 24, from a patient treated with tofacitinib. All receptors derive from a human donor with alopecia areata.

As concerns this clone: One end of the junction varies from germline; a read error may be responsible. The chain recombines TRBV7-2 with TRBJ2-3; 10 bases line up with TRBD2. The CDR3 consists of 15 residues. Germline values: CDR1 SGHTA, CDR2 FQGNSA. In nucleotides, the CDR3 is TGTGCCAGCAGCCTAGCGGGGGTGAACACAGATACGCAGTATTTT. It encodes CASSLAGVNTDTQYF.

Here the CDR3 reads CASSVSGGALSDTQYF. The DNA for the CDR3 is TGTGCCAGCAGCGTTAGCGGGGGGGCCCTGTCGGATACGCAGTATTTT. The chain has TRBV9 and TRBJ2-3, with 11 bases identical to TRBD2. This CDR3 comprises 16 residues. Per the germline V gene, CDR1 is SGDLS and CDR2 is YYNGEE. Trimming removed 2 bases from V and 6 bases from J; junction bases left unmatched: 8.

The CDR3: CAWSPLSSYNEQFF. The CDR3 DNA sequence: TGTGCCTGGAGTCCTCTGAGCTCCTACAATGAGCAGTTCTTC. The chain is built from TRBV30 and TRBJ2-1; D unclear. The CDR3 sequence is 14 residues long. V lost 2 bases, J lost 0 bases, and 8 bases lay in between. Germline loops: CDR1 GTSNPN, CDR2 SVGIG (reference sequence).

This clone was recorded a few times. This chain joins TRBV19 and TRBJ2-1, with D perhaps matching TRBD1 or TRBD2 (6 bases each). CDR1 is LNHDA and CDR2 is SQIVND in the germline V gene (reference sequence). V was trimmed by 3 bases and J by 10 bases, leaving 19 bases between them. The CDR3 has 15 amino acids. DNA for the CDR3: TGTGCCAGTAGTATCGCCCCGGGGGCAAGCGGGGAGCAGTTCTTC. It specifies CASSIAPGASGEQFF. The complete variable domain, with remaining parts taken from reference TRBV19 and TRBJ2-1, reads DGGITQSPKYLFRKEGQNVTLSCEQNLNHDAMYWYRQDPGQGLRLIYYSQIVNDFQKGDIAEGYSVSREKKESFPLTVTSAQKNPTAFYLCASSIAPGASGEQFFGPGTRLTVL.

This sequence joins TRBV6-4 and TRBJ2-2; D not certain. This CDR3 has 14 amino acids. V was trimmed by 6 bases and J by 0 bases, leaving 8 bases between them. Germline V CDR1 and CDR2: MRHNA, SNTAGT. The chain's CDR3 is CASSNSPNTGELFF. The CDR3 DNA is TGTGCCAGCAGCAACTCACCGAACACCGGGGAGCTGTTTTTT.

This chain joins TRBV7-9 and TRBJ1-5; the match to TRBD1 covers 9 bases. The ends lost 1 base at V and 3 bases at J; junction bases unmatched: 10. CDR1 is SEHNR and CDR2 is FQNEAQ in the germline V gene (reference sequence). This CDR3 contains 18 residues. The CDR3 sequence: CASSLVTTGQGFNQPQHF. In DNA form, the CDR3 reads TGTGCCAGCAGCTTAGTAACCACGGGACAGGGTTTCAATCAGCCCCAGCATTTT.

The chain links TRBV6-5 to TRBJ2-7; the D gene is possibly TRBD2 (6 bases). This CDR3 spans 12 amino acids. Germline V CDR1 and CDR2: MNHEY, SVGAGI. With 6 bases removed from V and 6 bases from J, the gap between germline ends came to 12 bases. CDR3 protein: CASSLALGEQYF. CDR3 in DNA: TGTGCCAGCAGCCTAGCGTTGGGCGAGCAGTACTTC.

The J gene is TRBJ1-6, the V gene TRBV29-1; D gene ambiguous. CDR1 and CDR2 from the germline V gene are SQVTM and ANQGSEA. Deletions cut 4 bases from V and 9 bases from J, with 13 bases between. The CDR3 spans 13 residues. The CDR3 protein is CSVADGGGSPLHF. The DNA of the CDR3 is TGCAGCGTTGCTGACGGTGGAGGTTCACCCCTCCACTTT.

The rearrangement uses TRBV29-1 and TRBJ1-2; possible D gene TRBD1, 6 bases. From germline, CDR1 is SQVTM and CDR2 ANQGSEA. Trimming stripped 6 bases from V and 5 bases from J, with 28 bases between. CDR3 length equals 17 residues. The CDR3 DNA reads as TGCAGCGTCGAGACGCGGGACACGAACCCTTTACGATATGGCTACACCTTC. It is translated as CSVETRDTNPLRYGYTF.

This clone occurred a few times. The genes are TRBV29-1 and TRBJ1-5, with D tentatively TRBD1 (6 bases). From germline, CDR1 is SQVTM and CDR2 ANQGSEA. With 6 bases removed from V and 1 base from J, the gap between germline ends came to 10 bases. This CDR3 has 13 amino acids. In DNA form, the CDR3 reads TGCAGCGTGCAGGGGAGGAGCAATCAGCCCCAGCATTTT. Its protein is CSVQGRSNQPQHF.

This chain joins TRBV7-9 and TRBJ2-7; 9 bases align to TRBD2. There are 16 residues in the CDR3. V gave up 1 base and J gave up 3 bases; unmatched junction bases: 7. Per the germline V gene, CDR1 is SEHNR and CDR2 is FQNEAQ (reference sequence). CDR3 DNA sequence: TGTGCCAGCAGCTTAGATCGGCGGGGGGGCTTCTACGAGCAGTACTTC. Translation gives CASSLDRRGGFYEQYF.

The chain joins TRBV9 to TRBJ2-3; D tentatively reads TRBD1 or TRBD2 (5 bases each). The CDR3 sequence is 13 residues long. Per germline, CDR1 SGDLS and CDR2 YYNGEE. V lost 4 bases, J lost 5 bases, and 11 bases lay in between. CDR3 nucleotide sequence: TGTGCCAGCAGCCCGGGGCGAGGAGATACGCAGTATTTT. It encodes CASSPGRGDTQYF.

The chain recombines TRBV7-6 with TRBJ2-7, with 8 bases that match TRBD2. The CDR3 is 14 amino acids. Looked up from germline, CDR1 is SGHVS and CDR2 is FNYEAQ. V shed 6 bases, J shed 7 bases, and the junction held 11 bases outside the gene matches. Written as DNA, the CDR3 is TGTGCCAGCAGTCCGGGACTAGATCACCGGGAGCAGTACTTC. Encoded protein: CASSPGLDHREQYF.

This chain joins TRBV5-6 and TRBJ1-6, with 10 bases identical to TRBD1. This CDR3 has 14 residues. After removal of 3 bases from V and 9 bases from J, the junction contained 3 bases not matched to a gene. CDR1 SGHDT and CDR2 YYEEEE come from the germline V gene. CDR3 in DNA: TGTGCCAGCAGCTGGGGGACAGGGGTTTCACCCCTCCACTTT. Its protein product is CASSWGTGVSPLHF.

The chain employs TRBV6-9 and TRBJ2-7; no clear D gene. The CDR3 contains 13 residues. The V and J ends lost 4 bases and 3 bases respectively, with 10 bases between them. The germline CDR1 and CDR2 sequences are MNHGY and SVAAGI. DNA of the CDR3: TGTGCCAGCAGTTTATTGCCTATCTACGAGCAGTACTTC. Its translation is CASSLLPIYEQYF.

The CDR3 reads CASSSAGSNEQFF. The CDR3 DNA is TGCGCCAGCAGCTCGGCGGGAAGCAATGAGCAGTTCTTC. This sequence joins TRBV5-1 and TRBJ2-1; D is possibly TRBD2 (6 bases). Deletions cut 3 bases from V and 6 bases from J, with 10 bases between. Germline V lookup: CDR1 SGHRS, CDR2 YFSETQ. This CDR3 region has 13 residues.

Of note for this clone: The same CDR3 is also encoded by other DNA sequences in this sample. The V and J genes are TRBV27 and TRBJ1-2; TRBD1 might be the D (5 bases). This CDR3 region has 11 residues. The germline V and J ends were trimmed by 5 bases and 5 bases, with 6 bases remaining between them. Germline V gene data show CDR1 as MNHEY and CDR2 as SMNVEV (reference sequence). CDR3 coding DNA: TGTGCCAGCAGTGACAGATATGGCTACACCTTC. Encoded protein: CASSDRYGYTF.

The chain couples TRBV27 to TRBJ2-2; TRBD2 matches 12 bases. J lost 4 bases, V lost 6 bases, and 15 bases had no gene match. CDR1 and CDR2 from the germline V gene are MNHEY and SMNVEV (reference sequence). CDR3 length: 19 amino acids. The CDR3 is CASSLPLAGGPRGTGELFF. CDR3 bases: TGTGCCAGCAGCCTACCCCTAGCGGGGGGGCCGCGTGGCACCGGGGAGCTGTTTTTT.

This clone has at least ten counts. Written as DNA, the CDR3 is TGTGCCAGTAGTCCCAATGGGGGGCCGGGATATGAGCAGTTCTTC. The encoded protein is CASSPNGGPGYEQFF. The chain has TRBV19 and TRBJ2-1, with D perhaps being TRBD1 or TRBD2 (6 bases each). Trimming cost V 5 bases and J 8 bases, with 19 bases left between them. The CDR3 consists of 15 residues. Looked up from germline, CDR1 is LNHDA and CDR2 is SQIVND (reference sequence). Supplemented by reference TRBV19 and TRBJ2-1, the full variable domain reads DGGITQSPKYLFRKEGQNVTLSCEQNLNHDAMYWYRQDPGQGLRLIYYSQIVNDFQKGDIAEGYSVSREKKESFPLTVTSAQKNPTAFYLCASSPNGGPGYEQFFGPGTRLTVL.

This clone has a single count. The chain recombines TRBV27 with TRBJ1-5, with D hard to call. The CDR3 is made up of 13 amino acids. The V end lost 8 bases, the J end lost 8 bases, and 16 bases lay between the germline ends. Germline V lookup: CDR1 MNHEY, CDR2 SMNVEV (reference sequence). The CDR3: CASRRGVLEPQHF. The CDR3 region has the DNA TGTGCCAGCCGTCGCGGGGTTTTGGAGCCCCAGCATTTT.

CDR3 sequence (DNA): TGCAGCGTTCTTGGGGGGAGTAACACCGGGGAGCTGTTTTTT. This encodes CSVLGGSNTGELFF. This chain joins TRBV29-1 and TRBJ2-2, with D perhaps matching TRBD2 (6 bases). The CDR3 length is 14 residues. Trimming left V 5 bases short and J 2 bases short, with 12 bases between. The V gene's germline CDR1 is SQVTM and CDR2 ANQGSEA.

The sample holds a few counts of this clone. J is TRBJ2-3 and V is TRBV29-1, with 14 bases matching TRBD2. Germline trimming cut 0 bases from V and 7 bases from J; bases unmatched to any gene: 3. CDR1 and CDR2 from the germline V gene are SQVTM and ANQGSEA. The length of the CDR3 is 15 residues. CDR3 coding DNA: TGCAGCGTTGAAGACGGGACTAGCGGGGGATATACGCAGTATTTT. Protein product: CSVEDGTSGGYTQYF.

J is TRBJ2-5 and V is TRBV30; 7 bases agree with TRBD2. Germline CDR1 GTSNPN, CDR2 SVGIG (reference sequence). V shed 2 bases, J shed 2 bases, and the junction held 5 bases outside the gene matches. There are 14 residues in the CDR3. CDR3 DNA: TGTGCCTGGAGTAAGGGACTACCTCAAGAGACCCAGTACTTC. As protein: CAWSKGLPQETQYF.

The rearrangement uses TRBV11-2 and TRBJ2-7, with 7 bases lining up with TRBD2. Germline CDR1 SGHAT, CDR2 FQNNGV. V lost 5 bases to trimming and J lost 6 bases; unmatched junction nucleotides: 13. The CDR3 consists of 15 residues. CDR3 sequence reads: CASSGTGTTLGEQYF. The CDR3 DNA reads as TGTGCCAGCAGCGGAACCGGGACTACGCTTGGCGAGCAGTACTTC.

The chain joins TRBV6-5 to TRBJ2-5; D remains unclear. CDR1 is MNHEY, CDR2 SVGAGI, per germline. The V end was cut by 0 bases, the J end by 3 bases, with 8 bases between. The CDR3 sequence is 14 residues long. The CDR3 DNA reads as TGTGCCAGCAGTTACTCGTCCAGGAAAGAGACCCAGTACTTC. Residues: CASSYSSRKETQYF.

V gene TRBV10-3 combines with J gene TRBJ2-3; the D call may be TRBD1 or TRBD2 (5 bases each). The V gene lost 8 bases and the J gene lost 5 bases, with 17 bases spanning the gap. CDR3 size: 14 residues. Germline assignment: CDR1 ENHRY and CDR2 SYGVKD. In DNA form, the CDR3 reads TGTGCCATCTCGAGGGGTGGGGCCGTAGATACGCAGTATTTT. This sequence encodes CAISRGGAVDTQYF.